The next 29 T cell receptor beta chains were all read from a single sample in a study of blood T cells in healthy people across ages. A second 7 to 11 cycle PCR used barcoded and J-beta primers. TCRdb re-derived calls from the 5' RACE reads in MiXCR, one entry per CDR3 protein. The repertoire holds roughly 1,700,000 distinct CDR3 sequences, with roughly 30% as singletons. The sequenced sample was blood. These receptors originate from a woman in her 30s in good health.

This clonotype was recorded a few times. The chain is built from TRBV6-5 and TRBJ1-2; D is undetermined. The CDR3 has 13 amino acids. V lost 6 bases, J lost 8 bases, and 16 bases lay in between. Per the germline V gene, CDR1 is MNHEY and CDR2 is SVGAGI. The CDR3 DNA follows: TGTGCCAGCAGCCGGACTGCGACAAGGGGCTACACCTTC. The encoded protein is CASSRTATRGYTF.

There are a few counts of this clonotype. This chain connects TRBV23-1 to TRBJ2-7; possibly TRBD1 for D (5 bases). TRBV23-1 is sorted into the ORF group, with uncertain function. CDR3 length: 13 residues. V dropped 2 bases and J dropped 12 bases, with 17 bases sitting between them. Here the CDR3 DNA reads TGCGCCAGCAGTCAACGACTTGACAGCCCTAGGTACTTC. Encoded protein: CASSQRLDSPRYF.

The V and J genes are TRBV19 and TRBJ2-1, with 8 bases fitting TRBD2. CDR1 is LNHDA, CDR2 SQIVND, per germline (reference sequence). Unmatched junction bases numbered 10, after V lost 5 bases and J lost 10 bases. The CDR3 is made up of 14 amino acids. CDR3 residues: CASSRIAGKLEQFF. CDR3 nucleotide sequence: TGTGCCAGTAGTCGGATAGCGGGGAAATTGGAGCAGTTCTTC.

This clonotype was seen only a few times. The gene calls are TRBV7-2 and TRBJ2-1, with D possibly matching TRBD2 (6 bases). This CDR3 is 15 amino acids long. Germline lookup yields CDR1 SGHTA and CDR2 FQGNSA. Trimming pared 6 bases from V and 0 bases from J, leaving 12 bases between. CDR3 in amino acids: CASSPMTSSYNEQFF. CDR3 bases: TGTGCCAGCAGTCCCATGACTAGCTCCTACAATGAGCAGTTCTTC.

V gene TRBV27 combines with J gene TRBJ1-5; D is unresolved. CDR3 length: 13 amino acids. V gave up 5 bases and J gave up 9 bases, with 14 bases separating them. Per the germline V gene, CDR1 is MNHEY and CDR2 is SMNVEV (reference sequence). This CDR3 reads CASSPKVYRPQHF. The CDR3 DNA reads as TGTGCCAGCAGTCCCAAAGTATACCGGCCCCAGCATTTT.

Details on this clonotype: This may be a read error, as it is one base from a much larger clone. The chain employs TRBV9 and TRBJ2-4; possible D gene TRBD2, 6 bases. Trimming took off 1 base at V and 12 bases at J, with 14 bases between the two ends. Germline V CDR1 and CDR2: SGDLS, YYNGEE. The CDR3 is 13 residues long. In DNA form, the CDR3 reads TGTGCCAGCAGCGTAACTAGCTCTTACACTCAGTACTTC. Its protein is CASSVTSSYTQYF. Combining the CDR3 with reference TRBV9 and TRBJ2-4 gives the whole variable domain DSGVTQTPKHLITATGQRVTLRCSPRSGDLSVYWYQQSLDQGLQFLIQYYNGEERAKGNILERFSAQQFPDLHSELNLSSLELGDSALYFCASSVTSSYTQYFGAGTRLSVL.

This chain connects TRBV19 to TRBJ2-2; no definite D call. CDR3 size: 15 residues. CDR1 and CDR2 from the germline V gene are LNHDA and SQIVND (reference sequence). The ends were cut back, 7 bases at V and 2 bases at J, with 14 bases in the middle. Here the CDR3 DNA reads TGTGCCAGTACTACCCCCAACTTAAACACCGGGGAGCTGTTTTTT. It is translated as CASTTPNLNTGELFF. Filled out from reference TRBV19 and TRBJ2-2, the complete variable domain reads DGGITQSPKYLFRKEGQNVTLSCEQNLNHDAMYWYRQDPGQGLRLIYYSQIVNDFQKGDIAEGYSVSREKKESFPLTVTSAQKNPTAFYLCASTTPNLNTGELFFGEGSRLTVL.

The DNA of the CDR3 is TGTGCCTTGCCGGGACAGGGGGCCGACGAGCAGTACTTC. Amino acid sequence: CALPGQGADEQYF. The chain employs TRBV7-9 and TRBJ2-5, with 12 bases identical to TRBD1. The end of the DNA aligns better with TRBJ2-7, so the J call may be wrong. This CDR3 is 13 amino acids long. In germline, CDR1 is SEHNR, CDR2 FQNEAQ (reference sequence).

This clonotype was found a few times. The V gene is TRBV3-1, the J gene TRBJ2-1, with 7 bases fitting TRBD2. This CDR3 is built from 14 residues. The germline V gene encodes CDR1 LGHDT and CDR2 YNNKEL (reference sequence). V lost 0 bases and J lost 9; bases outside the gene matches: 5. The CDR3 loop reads CASSQDSRGGEQFF. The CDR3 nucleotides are TGTGCCAGCAGCCAAGATTCGCGCGGGGGTGAGCAGTTCTTC.

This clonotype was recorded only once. CDR3 region: CASSLFPLTGTKNYEQYF. DNA for the CDR3: TGTGCCAGCAGCCTTTTTCCTCTAACCGGGACAAAAAATTACGAGCAGTACTTC. The rearrangement joins TRBV3-1 to TRBJ2-7; D perhaps matches TRBD1 (6 bases). This CDR3 region has 18 residues. The V end was cut by 4 bases, the J end by 4 bases, with 26 bases between. The germline gives CDR1 LGHDT, CDR2 YNNKEL (reference sequence).

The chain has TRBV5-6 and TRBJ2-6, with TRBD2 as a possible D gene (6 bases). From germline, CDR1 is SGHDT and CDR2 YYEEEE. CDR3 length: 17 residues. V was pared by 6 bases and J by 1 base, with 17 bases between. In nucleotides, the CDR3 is TGTGCCAGCACCCGCCCGGGAGAAAGATCTGGGGCCAACGTCCTGACTTTC. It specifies CASTRPGERSGANVLTF.

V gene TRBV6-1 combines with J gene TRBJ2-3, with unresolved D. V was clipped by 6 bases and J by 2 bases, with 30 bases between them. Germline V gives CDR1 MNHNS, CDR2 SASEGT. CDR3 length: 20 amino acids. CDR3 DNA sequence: TGTGCCAGCAGCCCCCCCTCCGGCAGTAAGTCCCCACTGTTCACAGATACGCAGTATTTT. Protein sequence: CASSPPSGSKSPLFTDTQYF.

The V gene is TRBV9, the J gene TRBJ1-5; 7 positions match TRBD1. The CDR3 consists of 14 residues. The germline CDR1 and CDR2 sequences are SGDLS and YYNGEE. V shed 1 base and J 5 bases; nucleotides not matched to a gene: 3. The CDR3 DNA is TGTGCCAGCAGCGTAACAGGGGTAGATCAGCCCCAGCATTTT. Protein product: CASSVTGVDQPQHF.

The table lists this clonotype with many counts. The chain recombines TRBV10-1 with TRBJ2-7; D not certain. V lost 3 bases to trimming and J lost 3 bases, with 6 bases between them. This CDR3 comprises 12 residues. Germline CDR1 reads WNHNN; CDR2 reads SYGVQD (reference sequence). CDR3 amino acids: CASSDYSYEQYF. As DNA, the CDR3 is TGCGCCAGCAGTGACTACAGCTACGAGCAGTACTTC.

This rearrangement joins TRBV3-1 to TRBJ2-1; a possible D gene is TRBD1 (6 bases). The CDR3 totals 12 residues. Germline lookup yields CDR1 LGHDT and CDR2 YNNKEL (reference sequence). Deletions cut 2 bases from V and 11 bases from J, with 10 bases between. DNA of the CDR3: TGTGCCAGCAGCCAAAACAGGGTAAAGCAGTTCTTC. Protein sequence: CASSQNRVKQFF.

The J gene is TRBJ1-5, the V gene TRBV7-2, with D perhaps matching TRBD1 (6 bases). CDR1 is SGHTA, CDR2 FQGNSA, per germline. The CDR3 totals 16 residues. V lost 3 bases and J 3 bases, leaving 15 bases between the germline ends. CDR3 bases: TGTGCCAGCAGCTTCTTCGGTAGGGGGGTCAATCAGCCCCAGCATTTT. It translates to CASSFFGRGVNQPQHF.

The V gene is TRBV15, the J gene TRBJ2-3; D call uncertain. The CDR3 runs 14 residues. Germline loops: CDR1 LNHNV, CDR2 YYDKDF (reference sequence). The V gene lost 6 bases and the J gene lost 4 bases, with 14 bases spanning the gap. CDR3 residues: CATSPTLASDTQYF. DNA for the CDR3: TGTGCCACCAGTCCCACTTTAGCCTCAGATACGCAGTATTTT.

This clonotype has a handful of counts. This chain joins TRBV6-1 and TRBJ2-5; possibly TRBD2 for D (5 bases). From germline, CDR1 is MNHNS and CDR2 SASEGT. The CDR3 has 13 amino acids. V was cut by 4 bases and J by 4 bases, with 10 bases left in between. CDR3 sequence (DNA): TGTGCCAGCAGTGTACTAGGGTTAGAGACCCAGTACTTC. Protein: CASSVLGLETQYF.

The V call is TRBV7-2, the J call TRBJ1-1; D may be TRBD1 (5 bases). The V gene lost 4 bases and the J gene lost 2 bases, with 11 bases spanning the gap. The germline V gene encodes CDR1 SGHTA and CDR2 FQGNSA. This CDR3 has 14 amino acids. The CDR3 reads CASSWGWGNTEAFF. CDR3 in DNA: TGTGCCAGCAGCTGGGGCTGGGGAAACACTGAAGCTTTCTTT.

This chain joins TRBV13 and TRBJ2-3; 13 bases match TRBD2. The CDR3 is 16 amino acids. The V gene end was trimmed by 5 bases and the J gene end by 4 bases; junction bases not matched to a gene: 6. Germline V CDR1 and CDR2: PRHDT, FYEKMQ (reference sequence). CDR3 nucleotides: TGTGCCAGCAGCCTCCGGACTAGCGGGAGCCCAGATACGCAGTATTTT. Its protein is CASSLRTSGSPDTQYF.

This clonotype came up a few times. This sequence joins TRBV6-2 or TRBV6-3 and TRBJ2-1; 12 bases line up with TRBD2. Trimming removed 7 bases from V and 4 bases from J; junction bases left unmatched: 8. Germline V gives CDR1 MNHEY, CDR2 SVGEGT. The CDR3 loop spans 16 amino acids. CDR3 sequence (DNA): TGTGCCAGCATCCACAGGCTAGCGGGAGGGTACAATGAGCAGTTCTTC. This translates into CASIHRLAGGYNEQFF.

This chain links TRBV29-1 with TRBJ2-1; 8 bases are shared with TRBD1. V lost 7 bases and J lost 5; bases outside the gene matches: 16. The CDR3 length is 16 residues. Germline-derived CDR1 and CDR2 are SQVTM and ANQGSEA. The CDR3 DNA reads TGCAGCGGTTGCGTGGATGAGACAGGGGTTGACAATGAGCAGTTCTTC. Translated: CSGCVDETGVDNEQFF.

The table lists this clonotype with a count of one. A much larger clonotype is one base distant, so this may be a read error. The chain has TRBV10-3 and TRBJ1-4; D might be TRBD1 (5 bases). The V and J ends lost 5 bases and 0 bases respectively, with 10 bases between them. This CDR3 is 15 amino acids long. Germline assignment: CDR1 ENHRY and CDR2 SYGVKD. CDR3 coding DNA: TGTGCCATCAGTCCCGAACAGGCAACTAATGAAAAACTGTTTTTT. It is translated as CAISPEQATNEKLFF.

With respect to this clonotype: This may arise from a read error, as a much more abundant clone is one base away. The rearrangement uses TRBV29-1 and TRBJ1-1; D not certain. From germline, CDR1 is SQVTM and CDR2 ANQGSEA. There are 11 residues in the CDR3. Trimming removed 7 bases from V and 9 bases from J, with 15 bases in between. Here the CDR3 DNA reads TGCAGCGCACCCAAGGGAACTCAAGCTTTCTTT. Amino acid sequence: CSAPKGTQAFF.

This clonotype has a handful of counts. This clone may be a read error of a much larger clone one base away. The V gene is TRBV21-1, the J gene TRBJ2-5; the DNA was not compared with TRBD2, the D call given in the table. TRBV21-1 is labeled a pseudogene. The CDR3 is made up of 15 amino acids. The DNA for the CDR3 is TGTGCCAGCAGCAAACCCGGGGGGCCGATCAATGAGCAGTACTTC. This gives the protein CASSKPGGPINEQYF.

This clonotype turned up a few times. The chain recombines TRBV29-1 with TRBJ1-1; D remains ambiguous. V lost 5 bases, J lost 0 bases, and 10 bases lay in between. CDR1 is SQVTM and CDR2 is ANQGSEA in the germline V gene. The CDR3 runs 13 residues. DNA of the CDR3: TGCAGCGTTCAAGGGTTGATGAACACTGAAGCTTTCTTT. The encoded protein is CSVQGLMNTEAFF.

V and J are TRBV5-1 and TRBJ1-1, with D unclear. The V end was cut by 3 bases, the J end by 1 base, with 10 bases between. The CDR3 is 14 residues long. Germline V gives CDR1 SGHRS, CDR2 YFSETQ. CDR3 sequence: CASSWNSGNTEAFF. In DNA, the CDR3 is TGCGCCAGCAGCTGGAACAGTGGGAACACTGAAGCTTTCTTT.

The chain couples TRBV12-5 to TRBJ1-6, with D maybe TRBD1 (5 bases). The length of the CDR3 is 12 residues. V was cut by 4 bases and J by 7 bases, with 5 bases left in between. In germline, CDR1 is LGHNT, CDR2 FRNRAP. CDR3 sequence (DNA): TGTGCTAGTGGTTGGGACAATTCACCCCTCCACTTT. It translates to CASGWDNSPLHF.

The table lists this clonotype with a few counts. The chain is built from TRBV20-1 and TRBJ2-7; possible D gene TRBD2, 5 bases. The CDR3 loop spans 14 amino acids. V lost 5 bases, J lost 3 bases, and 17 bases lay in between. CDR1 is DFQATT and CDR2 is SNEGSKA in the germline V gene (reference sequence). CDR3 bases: TGCAGTGCTGGCGATGCGGCGGGCCTCTACGAGCAGTACTTC. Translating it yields CSAGDAAGLYEQYF.